Listed here are 17 T cell receptor beta chains from one sample, sequenced in a study of control samples from healthy donors and cancer patients. Sequencing used immunoSEQ multiplex PCR; TCRdb keeps in-frame clones, though not all of them. The sample holds about 110,000 clones; about 89% are singletons and the top ten take roughly 18%. Material: blood. These receptor sequences come from a woman aged 50 to 60 in good health.

This chain joins TRBV2 and TRBJ1-3; D may be TRBD1 (5 bases). Germline assignment: CDR1 SNHLY and CDR2 FYNNEI. The CDR3 is made up of 15 amino acids. V was trimmed by 6 bases and J by 1 base, leaving 13 bases between them. The CDR3 loop is CASSLGGTSGNTIYF. The CDR3 DNA sequence: TGTGCCAGCAGCTTGGGGGGGACGTCTGGAAACACCATATATTTT.

This rearrangement joins TRBV7-9 to TRBJ2-5, with no clear D. This CDR3 is 13 amino acids long. CDR1 is SEHNR, CDR2 FQNEAQ, per germline (reference sequence). V was cut by 8 bases and J by 2 bases, with 12 bases left in between. The chain's CDR3 is CASGPTSQETQYF. CDR3 nucleotides: TGTGCCAGCGGGCCAACATCGCAAGAGACCCAGTACTTC.

The V call is TRBV11-2, the J call TRBJ1-1, with TRBD1 matching 8 bases. CDR3 length equals 14 residues. Germline-derived CDR1 and CDR2 are SGHAT and FQNNGV. J was trimmed by 4 bases and V by 5 bases; bases with no gene match: 6. CDR3 bases: TGTGCCAGCAGCCCCCGGACAGGGTCCACTGAAGCTTTCTTT. Translated: CASSPRTGSTEAFF.

This clone was observed a single time. The rearrangement uses TRBV6-5 and TRBJ1-1; TRBD1 might be the D (6 bases). Deletions cut 5 bases from V and 5 bases from J, with 6 bases between. Germline lookup yields CDR1 MNHEY and CDR2 SVGAGI. This CDR3 region has 11 residues. The CDR3 spells CASSRGTEAFF. The CDR3 region has the DNA TGTGCCAGCAGTAGGGGGACTGAAGCTTTCTTT.

V is TRBV19 and J is TRBJ1-1; the D gene is possibly TRBD1 (5 bases). Germline CDR1 and CDR2: LNHDA and SQIVND (reference sequence). The CDR3 extends over 13 amino acids. Trimming took 9 bases from V and 1 from J, leaving 12 bases between them. DNA for the CDR3: TGTGCCAGCAGGTGGGGCGCGAACACTGAAGCTTTCTTT. Translating it yields CASRWGANTEAFF.

This rearrangement joins TRBV18 to TRBJ2-7; TRBD1 might be the D (5 bases). CDR3 length: 13 residues. V was cut by 2 bases and J by 4 bases, with 9 bases left in between. The V gene's germline CDR1 is KGHSH and CDR2 LQKENI. CDR3 sequence (DNA): TGTGCCAGCTCACCAGCACAGGTATACGAGCAGTACTTC. Amino acid sequence: CASSPAQVYEQYF.

The chain carries TRBV3-1 (or the pseudogene TRBV3-2) and TRBJ2-1, with no clear D. Germline V gene lookup returns CDR1 LGHDT and CDR2 YNNKEL (reference sequence). The CDR3 is made up of 15 amino acids. Trimming removed 4 bases from V and 0 bases from J, with 10 bases in between. CDR3: CASSPELSSYNEQFF. The CDR3 DNA sequence: TGTGCCAGCAGCCCGGAGCTGAGCTCCTACAATGAGCAGTTCTTC.

The chain combines TRBV7-8 with TRBJ2-3; no clear D. The length of the CDR3 is 11 residues. The germline gives CDR1 SGHVS, CDR2 FQNEAQ. Trimming took off 5 bases at V and 6 bases at J, with 6 bases between the two ends. The chain's CDR3 is CASSRDDTQYF. The CDR3 nucleotides read TGTGCCAGCAGCAGAGACGATACGCAGTATTTT.

This clone was counted once. The chain recombines TRBV3-1 (or the pseudogene TRBV3-2) with TRBJ2-1; D uncertain. V gave up 3 bases and J gave up 7 bases, with 10 bases separating them. Germline CDR1 is LGHDT and CDR2 is YNNKEL (reference sequence). The CDR3 totals 13 residues. In nucleotides, the CDR3 is TGTGCCAGCAGCCAGGTCTACGAGAATGAGCAGTTCTTC. This encodes CASSQVYENEQFF.

V gene TRBV2 combines with J gene TRBJ1-5, with TRBD1 as a possible D gene (6 bases). CDR1 and CDR2 (germline): SNHLY, FYNNEI. This CDR3 comprises 14 residues. Trimming took off 8 bases at V and 2 bases at J, with 13 bases between the two ends. CDR3 region: CASRTVRGNQPQHF. CDR3 DNA: TGTGCCAGCCGGACAGTGAGGGGCAATCAGCCCCAGCATTTT.

The chain joins TRBV5-6 to TRBJ2-2; D unclear. Trimming removed 6 bases from V and 3 bases from J, with 12 bases in between. Germline values: CDR1 SGHDT, CDR2 YYEEEE. The CDR3 runs to 14 residues. The CDR3: CASISNSYTGELFF. DNA of the CDR3: TGTGCCAGCATTTCTAACAGCTACACCGGGGAGCTGTTTTTT.

The chain recombines TRBV11-2 with TRBJ2-1; a possible D gene is TRBD2 (5 bases). The germline V and J ends were trimmed by 4 bases and 7 bases, with 17 bases remaining between them. Germline lookup yields CDR1 SGHAT and CDR2 FQNNGV. The CDR3 extends over 15 amino acids. The CDR3 reads CASSSPEGPGNEQFF. For the CDR3, the DNA is TGTGCCAGCAGCTCCCCGGAAGGGCCGGGGAATGAGCAGTTCTTC. Supplemented by reference TRBV11-2 and TRBJ2-1, the full variable domain reads EAGVAQSPRYKIIEKRQSVAFWCNPISGHATLYWYQQILGQGPKLLIQFQNNGVVDDSQLPKDRFSAERLKGVDSTLKIQPAKLEDSAVYLCASSSPEGPGNEQFFGPGTRLTVL.

The chain has TRBV11-2 and TRBJ2-3; TRBD1 aligns across 9 bases. The V segment lost 5 bases and the J segment 4 bases; nucleotides outside the gene matches: 10. Germline V gene lookup returns CDR1 SGHAT and CDR2 FQNNGV. The CDR3 is 16 amino acids. CDR3 sequence (DNA): TGTGCCAGCAGCGGAGTCACAGGGGGCTCGGCAGATACGCAGTATTTT. It translates to CASSGVTGGSADTQYF.

The chain couples TRBV7-8 to TRBJ2-5; 7 positions match TRBD1. J was trimmed by 4 bases and V by 5 bases; bases with no gene match: 13. Germline CDR1 is SGHVS and CDR2 is FQNEAQ. The CDR3 is 16 amino acids. This CDR3 is CASSVTPGQWGETQYF. CDR3 DNA: TGTGCCAGCAGCGTCACCCCGGGACAGTGGGGAGAGACCCAGTACTTC.

The J gene is TRBJ2-5, the V gene TRBV3-1 (or the pseudogene TRBV3-2); TRBD2 is a possible D gene (7 bases). The CDR3 is made up of 12 amino acids. Germline V gene sequence: CDR1 LGHDT, CDR2 YNNKEL (reference sequence). V gave up 4 bases and J gave up 6 bases, with 9 bases separating them. CDR3 sequence reads: CASSLGGQTQYF. CDR3 DNA sequence: TGTGCCAGCAGCCTCGGGGGGCAGACCCAGTACTTC.

The rearrangement joins TRBV11-2 to TRBJ2-4; 8 bases line up with TRBD2. J was trimmed by 5 bases and V by 1 base; bases with no gene match: 7. This CDR3 region has 16 residues. The germline CDR1 and CDR2 sequences are SGHAT and FQNNGV. In nucleotides, the CDR3 is TGTGCCAGCAGCTTAGCCCCCGGGAGGGGTCAAAACATTCAGTACTTC. The encoded protein is CASSLAPGRGQNIQYF. The entire variable domain, with the rest obtained from reference TRBV11-2 and TRBJ2-4, is as follows: EAGVAQSPRYKIIEKRQSVAFWCNPISGHATLYWYQQILGQGPKLLIQFQNNGVVDDSQLPKDRFSAERLKGVDSTLKIQPAKLEDSAVYLCASSLAPGRGQNIQYFGAGTRLSVL.

V and J are TRBV12-3 or TRBV12-4 and TRBJ1-2; 9 nucleotides match TRBD1. The length of the CDR3 is 12 residues. J lost 7 bases, V lost 8 bases, and 5 bases had no gene match. The CDR3 spells CASGDRVAGYTF. The CDR3 region has the DNA TGTGCCAGCGGGGACAGGGTTGCTGGCTACACCTTC.